These 2 T cell receptor beta chains were sequenced from one sample in a study of Tregs in tolerant kidney transplant recipients. Their antigens remain unidentified. Clones were sequenced by immunoSEQ multiplex PCR, and TCRdb holds only the in-frame ones, with some missing. The sample includes 4,000 to 5,500 clones, around two fifths of them seen just once. What was sequenced was CD8+ T cells from blood cultured with allogeneic cells. These receptors were taken from a human donor in good health.

Regarding this clone: A far larger clone is only one base removed, so a read error is likely. The rearrangement uses TRBV4-3 and TRBJ2-7; the match to TRBD1 covers 10 bases. The CDR3 has 14 amino acids. Trimming removed 4 bases from V and 1 base from J; junction bases left unmatched: 1. Germline loops: CDR1 LGHNA, CDR2 YSLEER. Here the CDR3 reads CASSPGQGSYEQYF. The CDR3 bases are TGCGCCAGCAGCCCGGGACAGGGGTCCTACGAGCAGTACTTC.

The chain recombines TRBV6-1 with TRBJ2-1; 9 nucleotides line up with TRBD2. Per germline, CDR1 MNHNS and CDR2 SASEGT. J lost 1 base, V lost 11 bases, and 3 bases had no gene match. The CDR3 is 13 residues long. The CDR3 DNA reads TGTGCCGTCGGACTAGCGTCCTACAATGAGCAGTTCTTC. This encodes CAVGLASYNEQFF.